This T cell receptor (beta chain) stems from a study of Ad26.COV2.S vaccination and SARS-CoV-2 variants. The germline V gene has CDR1 LNHDA and CDR2 SQIVND (reference sequence). The germline V and J ends were trimmed by 6 bases and 8 bases, with 19 bases remaining between them. The CDR3 is made up of 15 amino acids. Profiling relied on immunoSEQ multiplex PCR, and the TCRdb table lists in-frame clones only, not all of them. The sample has hundreds of thousands of clones, 75% to 90% seen once; the top ten hold about 10%. Treatment: approximately 18 received Ad26.COV2.S at low or high dose, single or two shots; several received placebo; per-sample allocation not given. Sampling was performed 63 days after the first vaccine or placebo injection. Its platform was an Ad26 vector, and its expressed antigen was Wuhan-strain SARS-CoV-2 spike.

This receptor was obtained from a person aged 18-65 years who received the Ad26.COV2.S COVID-19 vaccine or a placebo. The V gene is TRBV19, the J gene TRBJ1-4; possibly TRBD1 for D (5 bases). Sequenced here: peripheral blood, sampled in a trial of Ad26.COV2.S vaccine versus placebo. DNA for the CDR3: TGTGCCAGTAGAAGAGTGACAGCACGGGGCGAAAAACTGTTTTTT. Translating gives CASRRVTARGEKLFF.